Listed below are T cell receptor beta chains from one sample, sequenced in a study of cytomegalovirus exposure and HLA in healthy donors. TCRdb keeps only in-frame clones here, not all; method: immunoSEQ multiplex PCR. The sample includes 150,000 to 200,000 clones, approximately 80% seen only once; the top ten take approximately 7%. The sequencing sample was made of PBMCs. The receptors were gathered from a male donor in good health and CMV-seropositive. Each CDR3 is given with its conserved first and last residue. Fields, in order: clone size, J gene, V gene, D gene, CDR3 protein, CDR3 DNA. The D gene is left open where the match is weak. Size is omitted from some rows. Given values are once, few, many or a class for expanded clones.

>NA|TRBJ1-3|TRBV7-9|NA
CASSLREGPGNTIYF
TGTGCCAGCAGCCTCAGGGAAGGGCCTGGAAACACCATATATTTT
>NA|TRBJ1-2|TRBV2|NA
CASESGGGYTF
TGTGCCAGCGAGTCGGGGGGAGGCTACACCTTC
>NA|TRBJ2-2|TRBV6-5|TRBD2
CASSYLTSGGNGELFF
TGTGCCAGCAGTTACTTAACTAGCGGGGGGAACGGGGAGCTGTTTTTT
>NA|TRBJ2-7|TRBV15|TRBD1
CATSPDRGGEQYF
TGTGCCACCAGCCCGGACAGGGGAGGCGAGCAGTACTTC
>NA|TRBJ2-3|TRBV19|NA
CASSIDPGDTQYF
TGTGCCAGTAGTATAGATCCAGGAGATACGCAGTATTTT
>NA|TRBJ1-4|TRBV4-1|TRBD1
CASSQEFQGARLEKLFF
TGCGCCAGCAGCCAAGAGTTCCAGGGGGCCCGTTTGGAAAAACTGTTTTTT
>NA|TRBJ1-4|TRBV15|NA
CATSRDTTVTNEKLFF
TGTGCCACCAGCAGAGATACGACAGTTACTAATGAAAAACTGTTTTTT
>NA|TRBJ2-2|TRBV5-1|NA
CASSWLPGVNTGELFF
TGCGCCAGCAGCTGGCTACCGGGGGTAAACACCGGGGAGCTGTTTTTT
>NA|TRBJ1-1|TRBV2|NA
CASSVGRLNTEAFF
TGTGCCAGCAGTGTGGGCAGGTTGAACACTGAAGCTTTCTTT
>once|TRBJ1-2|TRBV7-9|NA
CASSLAVEINYGYTF
TGTGCCAGCAGCTTAGCGGTCGAGATTAACTATGGCTACACCTTC
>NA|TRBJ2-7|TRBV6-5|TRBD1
CASSRGQGEQYF
TGTGCCAGCAGTCGCGGACAGGGCGAGCAGTACTTC
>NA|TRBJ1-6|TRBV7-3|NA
CASSLSGGYNSPLHF
TGTGCCAGCAGCTTAAGCGGGGGGTATAATTCACCCCTCCACTTT
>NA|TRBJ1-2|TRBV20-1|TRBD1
CSADRGYGYTF
TGCAGTGCAGACAGGGGCTATGGCTACACCTTC
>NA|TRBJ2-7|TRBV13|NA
CASSPHATGEQYF
TGTGCCAGCAGCCCGCATGCCACGGGCGAGCAGTACTTC
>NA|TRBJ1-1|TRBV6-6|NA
CASSYVGGTEAFF
TGTGCCAGCAGTTACGTGGGGGGCACTGAAGCTTTCTTT
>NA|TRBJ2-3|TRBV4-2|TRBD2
CASSPEKGGAHTDTQYF
TGTGCCAGCAGCCCAGAGAAGGGAGGGGCGCACACAGATACGCAGTATTTT
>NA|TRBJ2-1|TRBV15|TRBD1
CATSKGTGNINEQFF
TGTGCCACCAGCAAGGGGACAGGGAATATCAATGAGCAGTTCTTC
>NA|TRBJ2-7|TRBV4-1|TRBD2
CASSQDRTSGGYSYEQYF
TGCGCCAGCAGCCAAGACCGGACTAGCGGGGGGTACTCCTACGAGCAGTACTTC
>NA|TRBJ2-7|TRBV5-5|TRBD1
CASTLGTGKSSYEQYF
TGTGCCAGCACCCTAGGGACAGGGAAAAGCTCCTACGAGCAGTACTTC
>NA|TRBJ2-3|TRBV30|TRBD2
CAWSVGLAVRDTQYF
TGTGCCTGGAGTGTAGGGCTAGCGGTCCGAGATACGCAGTATTTT
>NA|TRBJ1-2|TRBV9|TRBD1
CASSVEPGGAVGGYTF
TGTGCCAGCAGCGTAGAGCCAGGGGGCGCAGTAGGTGGCTACACCTTC
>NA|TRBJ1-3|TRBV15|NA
CATRTGGPISGNTIYF
TGTGCCACCAGGACAGGCGGCCCGATCTCTGGAAACACCATATATTTT
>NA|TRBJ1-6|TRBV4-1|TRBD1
CASSLGTAYSYNSPLHF
TGCGCCAGCAGCCTTGGGACAGCCTACTCCTATAATTCACCCCTCCACTTT
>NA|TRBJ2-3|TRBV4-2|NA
CASSPWRGSTDTQYF
TGTGCCAGCAGCCCATGGCGGGGAAGCACAGATACGCAGTATTTT
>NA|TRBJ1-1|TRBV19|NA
CASTPDRRNTEAFF
TGTGCCAGTACCCCCGACAGGAGAAACACTGAAGCTTTCTTT
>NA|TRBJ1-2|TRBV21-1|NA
CASSPLPRGPSTF
TGTGCCAGCAGCCCACTCCCCAGGGGGCCCTCCACCTTC
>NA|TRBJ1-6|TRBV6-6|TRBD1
CASRRDRGSYNSPLHF
TGTGCCAGCAGAAGAGACAGGGGTTCCTATAATTCACCCCTCCACTTT
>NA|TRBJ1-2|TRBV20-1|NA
CSAAFQAFYTF
TGCAGTGCTGCATTTCAGGCTTTCTACACCTTC
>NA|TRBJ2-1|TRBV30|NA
CAWSDGTYNEQFF
TGTGCCTGGAGTGACGGGACCTACAATGAGCAGTTCTTC
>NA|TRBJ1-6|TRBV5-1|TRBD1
CASSIQGASSYNSPLHF
TGCGCCAGCAGCATACAGGGGGCGAGCTCCTATAATTCACCCCTCCACTTT